Below, one TCR beta chain is given with its context. Its target is unknown. TCRdb keeps only in-frame clones here, not all; method: immunoSEQ multiplex PCR. Here the sample spans about 120,000 clones, around 91% being singletons. The data originate from a study of T cell responses to AZD1222 COVID-19 vaccine. Findings and caveats of the study: Spike-wide vaccine-associated CD4 TCRs dominated at 160-218 and 743-854. An increase in Spike-specific TCR breadth and depth was observed after two AZD1222 doses. Among AZD1222 vaccinees, only five to seven were seropositive at baseline. Females outnumbered males among donors, who were mostly white British; clonal diversity was possibly underestimated.

The CDR3 runs to 16 residues. Germline V gene data show CDR1 as LGHNA and CDR2 as YSLEER. V dropped 1 base and J dropped 3 bases, with 14 bases sitting between them. The V gene is TRBV4-3, the J gene TRBJ2-3; D not resolved. The sequencing here drew on peripheral blood, taken on day 0 of AZD1222 vaccination. This receptor was identified in an adult in good health. In nucleotides, the CDR3 is TGCGCCAGCAGCCAAGGGGCTGGATCATCAACAGATACGCAGTATTTT. This gives the protein CASSQGAGSSTDTQYF.